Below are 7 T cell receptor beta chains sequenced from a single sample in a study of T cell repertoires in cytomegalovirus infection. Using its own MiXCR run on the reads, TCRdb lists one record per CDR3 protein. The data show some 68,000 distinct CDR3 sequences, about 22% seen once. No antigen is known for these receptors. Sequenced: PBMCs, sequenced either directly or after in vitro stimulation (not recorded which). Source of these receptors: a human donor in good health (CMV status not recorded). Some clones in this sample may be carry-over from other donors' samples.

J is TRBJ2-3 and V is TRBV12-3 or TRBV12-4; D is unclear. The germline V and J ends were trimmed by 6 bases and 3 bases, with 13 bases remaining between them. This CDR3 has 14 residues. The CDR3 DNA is TGTGCCAGCAGCCCCCAGCATATAACAGATACGCAGTATTTT. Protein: CASSPQHITDTQYF.

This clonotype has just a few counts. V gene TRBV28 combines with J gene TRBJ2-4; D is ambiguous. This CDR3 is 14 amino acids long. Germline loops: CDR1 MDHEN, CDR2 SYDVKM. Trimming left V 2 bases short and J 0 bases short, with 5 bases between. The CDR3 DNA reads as TGTGCCAGCAGTTTACCAGAAGCCAAAAACATTCAGTACTTC. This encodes CASSLPEAKNIQYF.

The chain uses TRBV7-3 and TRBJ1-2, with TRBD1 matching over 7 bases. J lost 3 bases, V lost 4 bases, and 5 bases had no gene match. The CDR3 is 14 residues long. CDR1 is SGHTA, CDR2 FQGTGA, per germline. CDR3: CASSYNTGDYGYTF. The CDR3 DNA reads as TGTGCCAGCAGCTATAATACAGGGGACTATGGCTACACCTTC.

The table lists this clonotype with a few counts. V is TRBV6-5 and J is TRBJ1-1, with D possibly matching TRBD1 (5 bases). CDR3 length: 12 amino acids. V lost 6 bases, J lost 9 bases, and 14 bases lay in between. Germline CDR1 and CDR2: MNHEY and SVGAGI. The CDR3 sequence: CASRGDGIKAFF. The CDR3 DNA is TGTGCCAGCAGGGGGGACGGAATAAAAGCTTTCTTT.

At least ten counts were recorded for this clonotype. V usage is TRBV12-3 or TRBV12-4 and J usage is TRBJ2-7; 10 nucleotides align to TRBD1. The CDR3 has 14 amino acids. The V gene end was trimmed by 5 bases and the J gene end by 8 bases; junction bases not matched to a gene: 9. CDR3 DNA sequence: TGTGCCAGCAGTATCGGGACAGGGGTGAAGCAGCAGTACTTC. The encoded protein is CASSIGTGVKQQYF.

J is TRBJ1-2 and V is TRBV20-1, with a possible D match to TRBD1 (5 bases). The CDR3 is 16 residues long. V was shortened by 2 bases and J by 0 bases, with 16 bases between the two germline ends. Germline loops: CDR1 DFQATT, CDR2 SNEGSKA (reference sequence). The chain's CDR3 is CSARNSLAGSNYGYTF. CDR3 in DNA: TGCAGTGCTAGAAATTCTCTCGCAGGGTCTAACTATGGCTACACCTTC.

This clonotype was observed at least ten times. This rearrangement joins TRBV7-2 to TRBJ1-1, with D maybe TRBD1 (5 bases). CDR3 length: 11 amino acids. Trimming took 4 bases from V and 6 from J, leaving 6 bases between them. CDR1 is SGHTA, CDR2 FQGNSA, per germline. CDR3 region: CASSSGAEAFF. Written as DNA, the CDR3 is TGTGCCAGCAGCTCGGGGGCTGAAGCTTTCTTT. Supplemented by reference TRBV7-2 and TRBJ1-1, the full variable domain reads GAGVSQSPSNKVTEKGKDVELRCDPISGHTALYWYRQSLGQGLEFLIYFQGNSAPDKSGLPSDRFSAERTGGSVSTLTIQRTQQEDSAVYLCASSSGAEAFFGQGTRLTVV.